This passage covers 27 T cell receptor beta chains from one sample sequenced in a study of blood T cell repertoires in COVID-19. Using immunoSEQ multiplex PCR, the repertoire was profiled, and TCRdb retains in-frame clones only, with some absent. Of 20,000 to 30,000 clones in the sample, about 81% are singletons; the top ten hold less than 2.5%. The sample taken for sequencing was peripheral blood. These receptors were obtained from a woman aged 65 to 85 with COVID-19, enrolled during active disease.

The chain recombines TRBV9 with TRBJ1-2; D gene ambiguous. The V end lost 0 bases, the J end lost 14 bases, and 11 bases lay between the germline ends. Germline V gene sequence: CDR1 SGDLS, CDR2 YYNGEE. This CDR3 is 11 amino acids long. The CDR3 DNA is TGTGCCAGCAGCGTAGGACTGCTGCTAACCTTC. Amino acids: CASSVGLLLTF.

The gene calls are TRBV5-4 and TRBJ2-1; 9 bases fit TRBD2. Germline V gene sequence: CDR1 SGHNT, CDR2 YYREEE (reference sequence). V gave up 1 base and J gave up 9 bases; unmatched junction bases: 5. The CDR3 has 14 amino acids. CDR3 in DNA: TGTGCCAGCAGCTTGCGCGGGAGGGCCGCTGAGCAGTTCTTC. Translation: CASSLRGRAAEQFF.

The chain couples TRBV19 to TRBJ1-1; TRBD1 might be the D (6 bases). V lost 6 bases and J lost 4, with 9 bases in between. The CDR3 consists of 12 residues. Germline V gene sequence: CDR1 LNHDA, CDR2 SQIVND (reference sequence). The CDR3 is CASSRGSTEAFF. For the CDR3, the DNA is TGTGCCAGTAGCAGGGGCTCCACTGAAGCTTTCTTT.

This chain's CDR3 is CASSGLSGNQPQHF. The CDR3, as DNA: TGTGCCAGCAGTGGCCTGAGCGGCAATCAGCCCCAGCATTTT. This sequence joins TRBV2 and TRBJ1-5, with D uncertain. This CDR3 has 14 amino acids. The V and J ends lost 4 bases and 2 bases respectively, with 9 bases between them. Looked up from germline, CDR1 is SNHLY and CDR2 is FYNNEI.

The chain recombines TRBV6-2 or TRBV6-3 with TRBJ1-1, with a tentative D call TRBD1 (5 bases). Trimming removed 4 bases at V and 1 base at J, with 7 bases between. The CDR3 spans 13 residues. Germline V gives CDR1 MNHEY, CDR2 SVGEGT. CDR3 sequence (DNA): TGTGCCAGCAGTTCTACAGGGAACACTGAAGCTTTCTTT. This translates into CASSSTGNTEAFF.

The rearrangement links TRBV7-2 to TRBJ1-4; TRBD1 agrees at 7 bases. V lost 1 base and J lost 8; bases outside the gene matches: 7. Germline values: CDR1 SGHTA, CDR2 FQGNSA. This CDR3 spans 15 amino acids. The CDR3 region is CASSLDGRGEEKLFF. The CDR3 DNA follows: TGTGCCAGCAGCTTAGATGGCAGGGGGGAGGAAAAACTGTTTTTT.

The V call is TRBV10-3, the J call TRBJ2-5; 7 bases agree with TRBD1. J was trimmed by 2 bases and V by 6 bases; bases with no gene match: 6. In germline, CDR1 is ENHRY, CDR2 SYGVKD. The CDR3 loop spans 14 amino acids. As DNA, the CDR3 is TGTGCCATCAGAAGGGGACAGACACAAGAGACCCAGTACTTC. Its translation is CAIRRGQTQETQYF.

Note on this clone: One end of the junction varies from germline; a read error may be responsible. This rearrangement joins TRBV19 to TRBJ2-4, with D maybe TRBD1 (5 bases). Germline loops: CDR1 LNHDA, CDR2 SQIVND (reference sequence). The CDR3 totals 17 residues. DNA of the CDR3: TGTGCCAGTAGTCTAGAACACAGGTCGCTAGCCAAAAACATTCAGTACTTC. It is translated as CASSLEHRSLAKNIQYF.

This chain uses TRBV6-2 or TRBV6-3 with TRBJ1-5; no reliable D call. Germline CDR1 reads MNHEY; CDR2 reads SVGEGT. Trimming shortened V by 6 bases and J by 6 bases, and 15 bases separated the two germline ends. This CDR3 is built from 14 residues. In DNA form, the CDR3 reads TGTGCCAGCAGCCCCTCCGGGAGGTCTCAGCCCCAGCATTTT. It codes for CASSPSGRSQPQHF.

This CDR3 is CASSQRPGGEKLFF. The CDR3 DNA follows: TGTGCCAGCAGCCAACGACCAGGGGGGGAAAAACTGTTTTTT. The chain is built from TRBV3-1 (or the pseudogene TRBV3-2) and TRBJ1-4; 7 bases align to TRBD1. With V trimmed by 2 bases and J by 8 bases, 5 bases remained unmatched. Germline CDR1 and CDR2: LGHDT and YNNKEL (reference sequence). The CDR3 runs 14 residues.

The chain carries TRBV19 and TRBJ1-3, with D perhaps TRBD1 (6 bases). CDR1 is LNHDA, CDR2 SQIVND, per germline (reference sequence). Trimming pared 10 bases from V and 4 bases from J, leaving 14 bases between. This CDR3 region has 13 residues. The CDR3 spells CAMGDTGGNTIYF. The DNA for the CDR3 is TGTGCCATGGGGGACACAGGGGGAAACACCATATATTTT.

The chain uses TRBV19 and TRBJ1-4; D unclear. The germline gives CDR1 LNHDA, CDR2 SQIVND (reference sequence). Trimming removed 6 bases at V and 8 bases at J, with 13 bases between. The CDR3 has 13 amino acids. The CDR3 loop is CASSPGRREKLFF. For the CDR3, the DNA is TGTGCCAGTAGCCCTGGGCGTAGAGAAAAACTGTTTTTT.

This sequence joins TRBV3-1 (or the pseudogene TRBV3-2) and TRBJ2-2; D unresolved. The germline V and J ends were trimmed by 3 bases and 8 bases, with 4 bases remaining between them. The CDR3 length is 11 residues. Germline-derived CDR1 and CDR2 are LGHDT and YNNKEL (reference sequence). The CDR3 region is CASSQAGELFF. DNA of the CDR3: TGTGCCAGCAGCCAGGCTGGGGAGCTGTTTTTT.

The chain's CDR3 is CASSLRGGNTEAFF. The CDR3 nucleotides read TGCGCCAGCAGCTTGCGCGGGGGGAACACTGAAGCTTTCTTT. The genes are TRBV5-1 and TRBJ1-1, with a possible D match to TRBD1 (5 bases). This CDR3 is 14 amino acids long. CDR1 and CDR2 (germline): SGHRS, YFSETQ. Between the trimmed V and J ends, which lost 1 base and 1 base, there was a span of 8 bases.

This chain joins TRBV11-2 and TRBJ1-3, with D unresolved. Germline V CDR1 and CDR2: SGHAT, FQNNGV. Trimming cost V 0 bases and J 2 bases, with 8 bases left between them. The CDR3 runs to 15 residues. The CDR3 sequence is CASSLDRGAGNTIYF. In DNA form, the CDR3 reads TGTGCCAGCAGCTTAGATCGAGGCGCTGGAAACACCATATATTTT.

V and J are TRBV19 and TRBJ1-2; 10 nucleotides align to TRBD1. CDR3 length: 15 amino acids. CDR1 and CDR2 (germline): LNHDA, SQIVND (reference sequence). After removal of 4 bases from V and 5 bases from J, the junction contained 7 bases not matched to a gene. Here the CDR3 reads CASSTPRTGGYGYTF. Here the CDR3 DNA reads TGTGCCAGTAGTACCCCCCGGACAGGGGGGTATGGCTACACCTTC.

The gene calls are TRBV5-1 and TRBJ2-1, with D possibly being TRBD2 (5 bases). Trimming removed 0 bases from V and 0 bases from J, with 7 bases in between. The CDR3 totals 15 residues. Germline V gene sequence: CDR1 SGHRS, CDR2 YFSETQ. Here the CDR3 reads CASSLGGASYNEQFF. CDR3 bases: TGCGCCAGCAGCTTGGGGGGAGCCTCCTACAATGAGCAGTTCTTC.

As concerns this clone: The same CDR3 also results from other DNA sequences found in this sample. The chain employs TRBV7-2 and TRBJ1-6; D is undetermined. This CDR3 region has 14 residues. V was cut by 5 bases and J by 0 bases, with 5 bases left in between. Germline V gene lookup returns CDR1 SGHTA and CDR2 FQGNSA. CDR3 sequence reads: CASSLSSYNSPLHF. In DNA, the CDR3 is TGTGCCAGCAGCCTAAGCTCCTATAATTCACCCCTCCACTTT. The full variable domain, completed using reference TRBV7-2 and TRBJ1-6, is GAGVSQSPSNKVTEKGKDVELRCDPISGHTALYWYRQSLGQGLEFLIYFQGNSAPDKSGLPSDRFSAERTGGSVSTLTIQRTQQEDSAVYLCASSLSSYNSPLHFGNGTRLTVT.

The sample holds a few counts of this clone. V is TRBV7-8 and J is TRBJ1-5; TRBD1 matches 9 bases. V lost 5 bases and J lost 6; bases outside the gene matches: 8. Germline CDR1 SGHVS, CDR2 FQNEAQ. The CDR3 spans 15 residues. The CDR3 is CASSATGGDSQPQHF. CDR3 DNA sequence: TGTGCCAGCAGCGCCACAGGGGGCGACAGTCAGCCCCAGCATTTT. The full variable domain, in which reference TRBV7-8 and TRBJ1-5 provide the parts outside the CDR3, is GAGVSQSPRYKVAKRGQDVALRCDPISGHVSLFWYQQALGQGPEFLTYFQNEAQLDKSGLPSDRFFAERPEGSVSTLKIQRTQQEDSAVYLCASSATGGDSQPQHFGDGTRLSIL.

The CDR3: CASSPTGRGIQYF. CDR3 DNA sequence: TGTGCCAGCAGCCCGACAGGTCGGGGCATTCAGTACTTC. This chain connects TRBV5-4 to TRBJ2-4, with D maybe TRBD1 (6 bases). The germline V gene encodes CDR1 SGHNT and CDR2 YYREEE (reference sequence). Trimming pared 4 bases from V and 9 bases from J, leaving 14 bases between. This CDR3 contains 13 residues.

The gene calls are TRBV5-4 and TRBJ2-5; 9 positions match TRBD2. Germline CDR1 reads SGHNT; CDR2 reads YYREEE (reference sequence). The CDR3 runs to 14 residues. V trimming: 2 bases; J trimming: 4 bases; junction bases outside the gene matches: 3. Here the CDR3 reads CASSFRGGAETQYF. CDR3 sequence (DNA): TGTGCCAGCAGCTTCCGCGGGGGGGCAGAGACCCAGTACTTC.

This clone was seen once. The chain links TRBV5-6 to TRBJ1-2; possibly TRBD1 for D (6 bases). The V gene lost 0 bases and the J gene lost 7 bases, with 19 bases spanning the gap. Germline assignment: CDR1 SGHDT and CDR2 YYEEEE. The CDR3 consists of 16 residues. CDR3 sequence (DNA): TGTGCCAGCAGCTTGGGTGGTGGACAGCGAACAACTGGCTACACCTTC. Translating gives CASSLGGGQRTTGYTF. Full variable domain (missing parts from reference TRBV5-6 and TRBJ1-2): DAGVTQSPTHLIKTRGQQVTLRCSPKSGHDTVSWYQQALGQGPQFIFQYYEEEERQRGNFPDRFSGHQFPNYSSELNVNALLLGDSALYLCASSLGGGQRTTGYTFGSGTRLTVV.

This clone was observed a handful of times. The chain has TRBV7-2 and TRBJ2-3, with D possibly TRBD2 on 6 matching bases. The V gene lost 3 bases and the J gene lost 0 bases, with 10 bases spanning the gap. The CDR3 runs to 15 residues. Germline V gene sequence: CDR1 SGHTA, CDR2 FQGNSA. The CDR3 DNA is TGTGCCAGCAGCTTGAGTAGCGGTAGCACAGATACGCAGTATTTT. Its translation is CASSLSSGSTDTQYF.

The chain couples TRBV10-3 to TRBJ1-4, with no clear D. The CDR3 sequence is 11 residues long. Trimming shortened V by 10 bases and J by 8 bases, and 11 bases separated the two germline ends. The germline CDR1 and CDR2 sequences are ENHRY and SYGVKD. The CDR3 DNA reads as TGTGCCACCAAGACGGGAGAAAAACTGTTTTTT. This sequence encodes CATKTGEKLFF.

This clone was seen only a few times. CDR3 loop: CASSADNSNQPQHF. The CDR3 nucleotides are TGTGCCAGCAGCGCAGACAATAGCAATCAGCCCCAGCATTTT. V usage is TRBV7-9 and J usage is TRBJ1-5; D is unclear. This CDR3 contains 14 residues. Germline CDR1 reads SEHNR; CDR2 reads FQNEAQ (reference sequence). Trimming took off 5 bases at V and 0 bases at J, with 8 bases between the two ends.

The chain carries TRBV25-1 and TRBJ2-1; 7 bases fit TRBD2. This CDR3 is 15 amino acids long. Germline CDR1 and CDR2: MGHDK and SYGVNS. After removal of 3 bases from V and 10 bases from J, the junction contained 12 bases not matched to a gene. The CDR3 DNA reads TGTGCCAGCAGTGATTTCTGGGGCGGGAGTGGCGAGCAGTTCTTC. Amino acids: CASSDFWGGSGEQFF.

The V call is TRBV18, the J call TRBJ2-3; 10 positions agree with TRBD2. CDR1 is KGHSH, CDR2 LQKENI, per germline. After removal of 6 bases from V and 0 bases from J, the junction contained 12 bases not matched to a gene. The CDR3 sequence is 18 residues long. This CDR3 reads CASSPLASGGTSTDTQYF. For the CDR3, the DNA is TGTGCCAGCTCGCCCCTGGCTAGCGGGGGCACTAGCACAGATACGCAGTATTTT.